Each of the 15 T cell receptor beta chains below was sequenced from the same sample in a study of blood T cell repertoires in COVID-19. Generated by immunoSEQ multiplex PCR, the TCRdb table keeps only in-frame clones and is missing some. In the table there are under 300,000 clones, roughly 90% of which are singletons. Sequencing input: peripheral blood. The receptors come from a woman aged 25 to 39 with acute or convalescent COVID-19.

This clone was seen a handful of times. Other nucleotide sequences in the sample specify the same CDR3. The chain couples TRBV27 to TRBJ1-1; D is uncertain. V shed 2 bases and J shed 1 base, with 5 bases lying between them. Germline V gene data show CDR1 as MNHEY and CDR2 as SMNVEV (reference sequence). CDR3 length: 13 amino acids. The CDR3 is CASSLGRNTEAFF. The CDR3 nucleotides read TGTGCCAGCAGTTTAGGGCGGAACACTGAAGCTTTCTTT.

The chain couples TRBV27 to TRBJ1-4, with TRBD1 as a possible D gene (5 bases). The CDR3 is made up of 14 amino acids. V lost 2 bases and J 7 bases, leaving 11 bases between the germline ends. The germline V gene has CDR1 MNHEY and CDR2 SMNVEV (reference sequence). The CDR3 DNA is TGTGCCAGCAGTTTACAGGGACTGAGTGAAAAACTGTTTTTT. It specifies CASSLQGLSEKLFF.

The chain uses TRBV4-3 and TRBJ1-3; a possible D gene is TRBD1 (5 bases). V was cut by 1 base and J by 7 bases, with 11 bases left in between. This CDR3 contains 14 residues. Germline assignment: CDR1 LGHNA and CDR2 YSLEER. CDR3 amino acids: CASSQGLSGNTIYF. DNA of the CDR3: TGCGCCAGCAGCCAAGGTCTATCAGGGAACACCATATATTTT.

Worth noting for this clone: The sample contains more than one DNA sequence encoding this CDR3. The rearrangement uses TRBV5-4 and TRBJ2-7; tentatively, D is TRBD1 (6 bases). Per the germline V gene, CDR1 is SGHNT and CDR2 is YYREEE (reference sequence). Deletions cut 3 bases from V and 3 bases from J, with 7 bases between. This CDR3 region has 12 residues. The CDR3 nucleotides are TGTGCCAGCAGCTCGGACAGCTACGAGCAGTACTTC. Its protein product is CASSSDSYEQYF.

This clone was detected only once. This chain links TRBV4-1 with TRBJ1-5; D perhaps matches TRBD1 (6 bases). The CDR3 is 15 residues long. The germline V and J ends were trimmed by 0 bases and 7 bases, with 13 bases remaining between them. CDR1 is MGHRA, CDR2 YSYEKL, per germline. The CDR3 is CASSQDLGQSQPQHF. The CDR3 nucleotides are TGCGCCAGCAGCCAAGATCTTGGACAGTCACAGCCCCAGCATTTT.

Only one count was recorded for this clone. The chain employs TRBV12-3 or TRBV12-4 and TRBJ1-2; 8 bases fit TRBD1. The ends lost 5 bases at V and 6 bases at J; junction bases unmatched: 2. The CDR3 length is 12 residues. Here the CDR3 reads CASSRTGNGYTF. CDR3 in DNA: TGTGCCAGCAGTCGGACAGGGAATGGCTACACCTTC.

This chain joins TRBV25-1 and TRBJ2-1; D unclear. Per germline, CDR1 MGHDK and CDR2 SYGVNS. V was trimmed by 7 bases and J by 6 bases, leaving 4 bases between them. The CDR3 contains 10 residues. The chain's CDR3 is CASTGNEQFF. CDR3 sequence (DNA): TGTGCCAGCACAGGCAATGAGCAGTTCTTC.

This chain links TRBV15 with TRBJ2-1; TRBD2 aligns across 10 bases. From germline, CDR1 is LNHNV and CDR2 YYDKDF (reference sequence). With V trimmed by 8 bases and J by 1 base, 5 bases remained unmatched. There are 15 residues in the CDR3. CDR3 DNA: TGTGCCACCGTCCCAGCGGGAGGGTCCTACAATGAGCAGTTCTTC. It encodes CATVPAGGSYNEQFF.

This chain connects TRBV3-1 (or the pseudogene TRBV3-2) to TRBJ1-1; weak D call: TRBD1 (5 bases). The V gene lost 1 base and the J gene lost 5 bases, with 11 bases spanning the gap. CDR3 length: 14 residues. The germline V gene encodes CDR1 LGHDT and CDR2 YNNKEL (reference sequence). Written as DNA, the CDR3 is TGTGCCAGCAGCCAAGTTTCGGGGGTTACTGAAGCTTTCTTT. Protein sequence: CASSQVSGVTEAFF.

The V call is TRBV5-1, the J call TRBJ2-7; 7 nucleotides agree with TRBD2. The junction had 7 bases not matched to a gene; V was cut back by 4 bases and J by 0 bases. Germline-derived CDR1 and CDR2 are SGHRS and YFSETQ. There are 15 residues in the CDR3. CDR3 nucleotide sequence: TGCGCCAGCAGCCCCCCCGGGGGGTACTCCTACGAGCAGTACTTC. Its translation: CASSPPGGYSYEQYF.

The V and J genes are TRBV19 and TRBJ2-1, with TRBD1 matching over 9 bases. The CDR3 extends over 17 amino acids. CDR1 is LNHDA, CDR2 SQIVND, per germline (reference sequence). V lost 7 bases to trimming and J lost 9 bases; unmatched junction nucleotides: 19. In DNA, the CDR3 is TGTGCCAGTACCCTCGGGACAGGGAGTGGGTTCTTAGGTGAGCAGTTCTTC. It is translated as CASTLGTGSGFLGEQFF. The full variable domain, its missing parts supplied by reference TRBV19 and TRBJ2-1, is DGGITQSPKYLFRKEGQNVTLSCEQNLNHDAMYWYRQDPGQGLRLIYYSQIVNDFQKGDIAEGYSVSREKKESFPLTVTSAQKNPTAFYLCASTLGTGSGFLGEQFFGPGTRLTVL.

The chain employs TRBV10-3 and TRBJ2-1, with 7 bases identical to TRBD2. Germline CDR1 and CDR2: ENHRY and SYGVKD. V gave up 2 bases and J gave up 6 bases; unmatched junction bases: 10. The CDR3 extends over 16 amino acids. The CDR3 is CAISERASGLGNEQFF. Here the CDR3 DNA reads TGTGCCATCAGTGAGAGAGCTAGCGGCTTGGGCAATGAGCAGTTCTTC.

J is TRBJ2-6 and V is TRBV11-3; D is perhaps TRBD1 (6 bases). The germline V gene has CDR1 SGHNT and CDR2 YENEEA. V was shortened by 5 bases and J by 2 bases, with 10 bases between the two germline ends. The CDR3 is made up of 15 amino acids. The CDR3 bases are TGTGCCAGCAGCCAGGGGAGTACTGGGGCCAACGTCCTGACTTTC. Translating gives CASSQGSTGANVLTF.

The chain uses TRBV18 and TRBJ2-3; the match to TRBD2 covers 14 bases. Per the germline V gene, CDR1 is KGHSH and CDR2 is LQKENI. The CDR3 loop spans 19 amino acids. The ends lost 5 bases at V and 3 bases at J; junction bases unmatched: 13. CDR3 DNA sequence: TGTGCCAGCTCAGCTATGAGACTAGCGGGAGGGCCTCCGACAGATACGCAGTATTTT. As protein: CASSAMRLAGGPPTDTQYF.

V gene TRBV24-1 combines with J gene TRBJ2-7, with TRBD2 matching over 11 bases. V gave up 3 bases and J gave up 2 bases; unmatched junction bases: 5. CDR1 is KGHDR and CDR2 is SFDVKD in the germline V gene. This CDR3 contains 16 residues. CDR3 DNA: TGTGCCACCAGTGATCGGATAGCGGGAGGGCCCTACGAGCAGTACTTC. It encodes CATSDRIAGGPYEQYF.